The clone carrying this TCR beta chain occurred many times. Its antigen is unidentified. Unique molecular identifiers were incorporated into the prepared TCRbeta library. TCRdb ran MiXCR on the PCR reads and lists one entry per CDR3 protein. The sample carries about 290,000 distinct CDR3 sequences, around 7.3% recorded once. The V end lost 0 bases, the J end lost 7 bases, and 16 bases lay between the germline ends. This CDR3 is 17 amino acids long. Germline values: CDR1 WSHSY, CDR2 SAAADI. This sample was included in a study of T-cell reconstitution after alpha-beta-depleted transplantation in children. Findings and caveats of the study: Several hundred expanded graft clones reportedly were the source of alpha-beta T cells about two months after transplant. Surviving recipient T cells and thymic progenitors accounted for the high day-60 TCRbeta diversity observed in some patients. T-cell numbers and diversity, one year after transplant, stemmed largely from T cells that were newly produced.

This sequence was found in a female patient aged 2-9 years who had a stem cell transplant for Fanconi anemia, so the T cells may come from the graft donor. The V and J genes are TRBV10-2 and TRBJ1-6; TRBD1 is a possible D gene (6 bases). The sequenced sample was peripheral blood, obtained 360 days after TCRalphabeta/CD19-depleted stem cell transplant. CDR3 in amino acids: CASSESMGGAWNSPLHF. In DNA form, the CDR3 reads TGCGCCAGCAGTGAGTCGATGGGGGGCGCTTGGAATTCACCCCTCCACTTT.